A single sample gave rise to the 25 T cell receptor beta chains below, sequenced in a study of cytomegalovirus exposure and HLA in healthy donors. PCR employed 60 Vbeta and 13 Jbeta primers. TCRdb keeps only in-frame clones here, not all; method: immunoSEQ multiplex PCR. This repertoire shows hundreds of thousands of clones, 65% to 80% found once; its top ten account for 15% to 19%. The sequencing input was PBMCs. These receptors were obtained from a man aged 35-49 years in good health and CMV-seronegative.

The rearrangement uses TRBV30 and TRBJ2-7; weak D call: TRBD1 (5 bases). Between the trimmed V and J ends, which lost 5 bases and 2 bases, there was a span of 13 bases. The CDR3 has 13 residues. Germline CDR1 is GTSNPN and CDR2 is SVGIG (reference sequence). CDR3 region: CAWRHLGPYEQYF. The CDR3 DNA reads TGTGCCTGGCGCCATTTGGGGCCCTACGAGCAGTACTTC.

The V gene is TRBV5-5, the J gene TRBJ1-1, with D possibly TRBD1 on 6 matching bases. Deletions cut 4 bases from V and 1 base from J, with 14 bases between. The CDR3 consists of 15 residues. Germline V lookup: CDR1 SGHKS, CDR2 YYEKEE (reference sequence). The CDR3 DNA reads as TGTGCCAGCAGCGAAACCGGGACACCGAACACTGAAGCTTTCTTT. Protein product: CASSETGTPNTEAFF.

The CDR3 region has the DNA TGTGCCAGCATGGGGGGACCCCAAGAGACCCAGTACTTC. The encoded protein is CASMGGPQETQYF. The gene calls are TRBV28 and TRBJ2-5; a possible D gene is TRBD2 (6 bases). This CDR3 region has 13 residues. Per germline, CDR1 MDHEN and CDR2 SYDVKM. V gave up 7 bases and J gave up 1 base, with 10 bases separating them.

In this sample, this clone turned up once. The chain couples TRBV7-7 to TRBJ1-3, with D unclear. The CDR3 loop spans 16 amino acids. The V end was cut by 5 bases, the J end by 4 bases, with 18 bases between. CDR1 is SSHAT and CDR2 is FNYEAQ in the germline V gene (reference sequence). CDR3 bases: TGTGCCAGCAGCCCCCTATCCGGGGTCGGGGGAAACACCATATATTTT. As protein: CASSPLSGVGGNTIYF.

V gene TRBV5-1 combines with J gene TRBJ2-7; a weak D match, TRBD1 (5 bases). The CDR3 totals 14 residues. The V gene's germline CDR1 is SGHRS and CDR2 YFSETQ. Trimming cost V 0 bases and J 3 bases, with 10 bases left between them. This CDR3 reads CASSLARVGYEQYF. CDR3 in DNA: TGCGCCAGCAGCTTGGCCAGGGTAGGCTACGAGCAGTACTTC. The entire variable domain, with the rest obtained from reference TRBV5-1 and TRBJ2-7, is as follows: KAGVTQTPRYLIKTRGQQVTLSCSPISGHRSVSWYQQTPGQGLQFLFEYFSETQRNKGNFPGRFSGRQFSNSRSEMNVSTLELGDSALYLCASSLARVGYEQYFGPGTRLTVT.

This chain joins TRBV28 and TRBJ2-2; D possibly corresponds to TRBD1 (9 bases). Germline CDR1 MDHEN, CDR2 SYDVKM. This CDR3 has 16 residues. V lost 5 bases and J lost 7, with 20 bases in between. DNA for the CDR3: TGTGCCAGCAGTCTCTCCGGGACAGGGACTAGCGGGGAGCTGTTTTTT. It specifies CASSLSGTGTSGELFF.

The V gene is TRBV7-8, the J gene TRBJ1-2, with D hard to call. Germline loops: CDR1 SGHVS, CDR2 FQNEAQ. This CDR3 comprises 12 residues. V lost 1 base, J lost 6 bases, and 6 bases lay in between. The chain's CDR3 is CASSLGSDGYTF. CDR3 coding DNA: TGTGCCAGCAGCTTAGGTAGCGATGGCTACACCTTC.

The V call is TRBV21-1, the J call TRBJ2-7; TRBD2, the table's D call, was not compared with the DNA. TRBV21-1 is an annotated pseudogene. The CDR3 consists of 14 residues. CDR3 protein: CASENRRASYEQYF. The CDR3 bases are TGTGCCAGTGAAAACAGGAGGGCCTCCTACGAGCAGTACTTC.

The chain combines TRBV28 with TRBJ2-7, with TRBD2 matching over 12 bases. The CDR3 has 14 amino acids. Trimming took 7 bases from V and 1 from J; bases not matched to a gene: 2. Germline assignment: CDR1 MDHEN and CDR2 SYDVKM. This chain's CDR3 is CASIGTSGSYEQYF. CDR3 DNA sequence: TGTGCCAGCATTGGGACTAGCGGGTCCTACGAGCAGTACTTC. The variable domain in full, completed from reference TRBV28 and TRBJ2-7, reads DVKVTQSSRYLVKRTGEKVFLECVQDMDHENMFWYRQDPGLGLRLIYFSYDVKMKEKGDIPEGYSVSREKKERFSLILESASTNQTSMYLCASIGTSGSYEQYFGPGTRLTVT.

Of note for this clone: Other DNA sequences in the sample encode the same CDR3. V usage is TRBV14 and J usage is TRBJ1-2, with a possible D match to TRBD1 (5 bases). Deletions cut 1 base from V and 5 bases from J, with 8 bases between. The germline gives CDR1 SGHDN, CDR2 FVKESK. CDR3 length equals 13 residues. The CDR3 protein is CASSQGQLYGYTF. In DNA form, the CDR3 reads TGTGCCAGCAGCCAAGGACAGCTGTATGGCTACACCTTC.

The chain links TRBV6-5 to TRBJ1-1; 8 bases are shared with TRBD1. The CDR3 is 15 amino acids. Germline V gene sequence: CDR1 MNHEY, CDR2 SVGAGI. Trimming at V came to 8 bases and at J to 1 base, leaving 9 bases not matched to a gene. CDR3 region: CASQIFGQGNTEAFF. Written as DNA, the CDR3 is TGTGCCAGCCAAATTTTCGGACAGGGGAACACTGAAGCTTTCTTT.

V usage is TRBV7-2 and J usage is TRBJ1-1, with 7 bases identical to TRBD1. The CDR3 loop spans 15 amino acids. Germline values: CDR1 SGHTA, CDR2 FQGNSA. J was trimmed by 3 bases and V by 1 base; bases with no gene match: 5. The CDR3 loop is CASSLDRGTDTEAFF. CDR3 DNA: TGTGCCAGCAGCTTAGACAGGGGCACCGACACTGAAGCTTTCTTT.

The V and J genes are TRBV5-6 and TRBJ1-2, with D uncertain. Germline lookup yields CDR1 SGHDT and CDR2 YYEEEE. CDR3 size: 13 residues. V was pared by 4 bases and J by 5 bases, with 12 bases between. In DNA, the CDR3 is TGTGCCAGCAGCCTATTAAGAGAGTATGGCTACACCTTC. Its protein is CASSLLREYGYTF.

This clone has a handful of counts. V gene TRBV11-2 combines with J gene TRBJ1-2, with 7 bases identical to TRBD1. CDR1 is SGHAT and CDR2 is FQNNGV in the germline V gene. The CDR3 consists of 14 residues. After removal of 5 bases from V and 4 bases from J, the junction contained 7 bases not matched to a gene. The CDR3 sequence is CASSVTRDSYGYTF. The CDR3 DNA sequence: TGTGCCAGCAGCGTAACGAGGGACAGCTATGGCTACACCTTC.

The chain is built from TRBV6-6 and TRBJ2-4; no definite D call. V shed 2 bases and J shed 12 bases, with 8 bases lying between them. The germline V gene has CDR1 MNHNY and CDR2 SVGAGI (reference sequence). This CDR3 is 11 amino acids long. CDR3 sequence (DNA): TGTGCCAGCAGTTACAAGACTGATCAGTACTTC. Translated, it gives CASSYKTDQYF.

This clone has only a few counts. The V gene is TRBV28, the J gene TRBJ1-1; the D is unclear. The ends were cut back, 8 bases at V and 1 base at J, with 5 bases in the middle. The CDR3 totals 11 residues. CDR1 MDHEN and CDR2 SYDVKM come from the germline V gene. In DNA, the CDR3 is TGTGCCAGCGGCCGGAACACTGAAGCTTTCTTT. This sequence encodes CASGRNTEAFF.

The chain links TRBV25-1 to TRBJ1-2, with 8 bases fitting TRBD1. Germline CDR1 MGHDK, CDR2 SYGVNS. CDR3 length: 13 amino acids. V gave up 4 bases and J gave up 6 bases; unmatched junction bases: 4. The CDR3 DNA reads as TGTGCCAGCAGTGCGTACAGGGGGGATGGCTACACCTTC. This codes for CASSAYRGDGYTF.

At least ten counts were recorded for this clone. The rearrangement joins TRBV5-4 to TRBJ1-1; weak D call: TRBD1 (5 bases). CDR1 is SGHNT and CDR2 is YYREEE in the germline V gene (reference sequence). Trimming removed 6 bases from V and 4 bases from J, with 13 bases in between. The CDR3 contains 13 residues. Here the CDR3 DNA reads TGTGCCAGCACCAGGGCCCTGGGCACTGAAGCTTTCTTT. This encodes CASTRALGTEAFF.

The genes are TRBV2 and TRBJ2-1; 9 nucleotides match TRBD1. J was trimmed by 6 bases and V by 6 bases; bases with no gene match: 6. In germline, CDR1 is SNHLY, CDR2 FYNNEI. CDR3 length: 14 residues. The CDR3 reads CASSRQGVSNEQFF. In DNA form, the CDR3 reads TGTGCCAGCAGCCGACAGGGGGTCTCCAATGAGCAGTTCTTC.

On this clone itself: Within the sample, other DNA sequences also encode this same CDR3. The chain links TRBV10-3 to TRBJ2-1, with 8 bases aligning to TRBD1. This CDR3 has 14 residues. The germline CDR1 and CDR2 sequences are ENHRY and SYGVKD. V lost 6 bases, J lost 8 bases, and 9 bases stayed unmatched. This CDR3 reads CAIRRTGWSDEQFF. In DNA form, the CDR3 reads TGTGCCATCAGGAGGACAGGGTGGTCGGATGAGCAGTTCTTC.

This clone occurred a few times. The genes are TRBV29-1 and TRBJ2-2; 7 nucleotides agree with TRBD1. Germline V lookup: CDR1 SQVTM, CDR2 ANQGSEA. This CDR3 contains 17 residues. The J segment lost 3 bases and the V segment lost 0 bases, leaving 10 bases of the junction unmatched. The CDR3 reads CSVEEPTGRRDTGELFF. As DNA, the CDR3 is TGCAGCGTTGAAGAGCCGACAGGGCGCCGGGACACCGGGGAGCTGTTTTTT.

The sample holds a few counts of this clone. The same CDR3 also results from other DNA sequences found in this sample. The CDR3 sequence is CASSLAGDTQYF. The CDR3, as DNA: TGTGCCAGCAGCTTAGCAGGAGATACGCAGTATTTT. This chain uses TRBV5-6 with TRBJ2-3; D remains unclear. The CDR3 sequence is 12 residues long. The ends were cut back, 2 bases at V and 5 bases at J, with 6 bases in the middle. CDR1 and CDR2 from the germline V gene are SGHDT and YYEEEE.

This chain connects TRBV2 to TRBJ2-1, with TRBD2 matching over 10 bases. Losses at the gene ends were 6 bases for V and 4 bases for J; bases not matched to a gene: 12. The CDR3 is 17 amino acids. Germline lookup yields CDR1 SNHLY and CDR2 FYNNEI. The CDR3 DNA is TGTGCCAGCAGCTTTACCTCCGGGACTAGCGAGTACAATGAGCAGTTCTTC. Translation: CASSFTSGTSEYNEQFF.

The chain carries TRBV9 and TRBJ1-4, with TRBD1 identical over 8 bases. The CDR3 loop spans 15 amino acids. Germline assignment: CDR1 SGDLS and CDR2 YYNGEE. V was clipped by 4 bases and J by 4 bases; unmatched bases: 6. CDR3 sequence (DNA): TGTGCCAGCAGCCCACGGACAGGGATTAATGAAAAACTGTTTTTT. Its translation: CASSPRTGINEKLFF.

The V call is TRBV4-3, the J call TRBJ2-5; D unresolved. The CDR3 totals 13 residues. The germline V and J ends were trimmed by 0 bases and 5 bases, with 7 bases remaining between them. Germline V CDR1 and CDR2: LGHNA, YSLEER. Here the CDR3 DNA reads TGCGCCAGCAGCCAAGATAGGCGGGAGACCCAGTACTTC. This encodes CASSQDRRETQYF.